These T cell receptor beta chains were read from a single sample in a study of T cell changes during pregnancy in multiple sclerosis. TCRdb's copy holds only in-frame clones and misses some; the assay was immunoSEQ multiplex PCR. The table includes about 41,000 clones, roughly 88% detected once. Specimen: CD8+ T cells from peripheral blood mononuclear cells, collected in the first trimester of pregnancy. The receptors were gathered from a female donor with multiple sclerosis, enrolled in a pregnancy study. Both conserved end residues are part of each CDR3. Each record gives: clone size, J gene, V gene, D gene, CDR3 protein, CDR3 DNA. D genes are given only for firm matches. Clone size is given for some rows only: seen once, a few or many times, or a class if the clone is expanded.

>NA|TRBJ1-6|TRBV4-3|NA
CASSQAFQGLSSPLHF
TGCGCCAGCAGCCAAGCTTTCCAGGGGCTAAGTTCACCCCTCCACTTT
>NA|TRBJ2-2|TRBV6-4|TRBD1
CASSDLGQGNTGELFF
TGTGCCAGCAGTGACTTGGGACAGGGAAACACCGGGGAGCTGTTTTTT
>few|TRBJ2-7|TRBV6-5|TRBD1
CASSAGTGIYEQYF
TGTGCCAGCAGTGCCGGGACAGGGATCTACGAGCAGTACTTC
>few|TRBJ1-5|TRBV28|NA
CASSSSITGWRSNQPQHF
TGTGCCAGCAGTTCGAGCATTACAGGGTGGCGTAGCAATCAGCCCCAGCATTTT
>NA|TRBJ2-1|TRBV30|NA
CAWITEPSSYNEQFF
TGTGCCTGGATTACAGAACCGAGCTCCTACAATGAGCAGTTCTTC
>NA|TRBJ2-7|TRBV27|TRBD1
CASSLTGGYEQYF
TGTGCCAGCAGTTTAACAGGGGGCTACGAGCAGTACTTC
>NA|TRBJ2-1|TRBV4-1|TRBD2
CASSHAGGDEQFF
TGCGCCAGCAGCCATGCGGGAGGGGATGAGCAGTTCTTC
>NA|TRBJ1-6|TRBV7-9|TRBD1
CASSEGQGLGSPLHF
TGTGCCAGCAGCGAAGGACAGGGTCTGGGTTCACCCCTCCACTTT
>once|TRBJ2-7|TRBV4-2|TRBD1
CASSQVTGESYEQYF
TGTGCCAGCAGCCAAGTTACAGGGGAAAGCTACGAGCAGTACTTC
>NA|TRBJ1-1|TRBV19|NA
CASSVVYQMNTEAFF
TGTGCCAGTAGTGTCGTATATCAGATGAACACTGAAGCTTTCTTT
>NA|TRBJ2-7|TRBV6-5|TRBD1
CASSYSPGQGVQQYF
TGTGCCAGCAGTTACTCACCGGGACAGGGTGTCCAGCAGTACTTC
>NA|TRBJ2-7|TRBV9|NA
CASSAPLSSYEQYF
TGTGCCAGCAGCGCTCCCCTCTCTTCCTACGAGCAGTACTTC
>once|TRBJ2-1|TRBV2|TRBD2
CASRVSSGSNNEQFF
TGTGCCAGCAGGGTCTCTAGCGGGAGTAACAATGAGCAGTTCTTC
>once|TRBJ2-5|TRBV7-2|TRBD1
CASRGTGVEVETQYF
TGTGCCAGCAGGGGGACAGGGGTCGAGGTAGAGACCCAGTACTTC
>NA|TRBJ1-1|TRBV30|NA
CAWSETGLGTEAFF
TGTGCCTGGAGTGAGACGGGGTTGGGCACTGAAGCTTTCTTT
>few|TRBJ1-2|TRBV19|NA
CASSRAGEANYGYTF
TGTGCCAGCTCCAGGGCAGGAGAGGCTAACTATGGCTACACCTTC
>NA|TRBJ2-1|TRBV19|NA
CATGLASSYNEQFF
TGTGCCACCGGACTGGCTAGCTCCTACAATGAGCAGTTCTTC
>NA|TRBJ2-1|TRBV6-4|TRBD2
CATSHGTSNNEQFF
TGTGCCACCTCCCACGGGACTAGCAACAATGAGCAGTTCTTC
>once|TRBJ2-3|TRBV29-1|TRBD1
CSVTTGGTDTQYF
TGCAGCGTAACGACAGGGGGCACAGATACGCAGTATTTT
>NA|TRBJ2-7|TRBV6-4|NA
CASSDGPEDEQYF
TGTGCCAGCAGTGACGGACCGGAGGACGAGCAGTACTTC
>NA|TRBJ2-3|TRBV25-1|TRBD1
CASKTDPGQGSDTQYF
TGTGCCAGCAAGACGGATCCGGGACAGGGTTCAGATACGCAGTATTTT
>NA|TRBJ1-1|TRBV6-6|NA
CASSTRIEAFF
TGTGCCAGCAGCACTCGTATTGAAGCTTTCTTT
>few|TRBJ1-1|TRBV27|TRBD1
CASSYTGAEAFF
TGTGCCAGCAGCTATACAGGGGCTGAAGCTTTCTTT
>few|TRBJ2-7|TRBV19|TRBD2
CASSTAPGGPDPSFEQYF
TGTGCCAGTAGTACCGCCCCGGGAGGGCCTGATCCCTCTTTCGAGCAGTACTTC